The 11 T cell receptor beta chains reported below all come from one sample, sequenced in a study of vaccination and CD4 T cells after COVID-19. An Oncomine TCR Beta short-read assay was used to sequence the DNA from cultured CD4+ T cells. MiXCR was run by TCRdb on the PCR reads, yielding one entry per CDR3 protein. The sample carries some 14,000 distinct CDR3 sequences, under 75% recorded once. These receptors' antigens are unknown. Treatment reported: roughly 11-day PBMC culture with coronavirus spike peptide pools or control peptides (ViraFEST assay). Material for sequencing was CD4+ T cells from blood, cultured in vitro. These receptors were taken from a human donor who had recovered from COVID-19.

In this sample, this clonotype turned up once. The genes are TRBV15 and TRBJ2-7; a possible D gene is TRBD1 (5 bases). Germline V gene data show CDR1 as LNHNV and CDR2 as YYDKDF (reference sequence). V lost 2 bases, J lost 6 bases, and 17 bases lay in between. The CDR3 extends over 15 amino acids. CDR3 sequence: CATSRSPVTGPEQYF. CDR3 nucleotide sequence: TGTGCCACCAGCAGATCTCCCGTCACAGGTCCCGAGCAGTACTTC.

Only one count was recorded for this clonotype. As DNA, the CDR3 is TGCGCCAAACTAGCGCTGGAGACCCAGTACTTC. It encodes CAKLALETQYF. V is TRBV10-1 and J is TRBJ2-5; 7 bases agree with TRBD2. Germline V gene sequence: CDR1 WNHNN, CDR2 SYGVQD (reference sequence). This CDR3 is built from 11 residues. Germline trimming cut 10 bases from V and 5 bases from J; bases unmatched to any gene: 4.

This clonotype has only a few counts. In nucleotides, the CDR3 is TGTGCCAGCATGGAGCCTGGGACGCAGGGCCATGGCTACACCTTC. This translates into CASMEPGTQGHGYTF. The chain combines TRBV6-1 with TRBJ1-2, with D possibly being TRBD1 (5 bases). Germline CDR1 MNHNS, CDR2 SASEGT. The CDR3 is 15 amino acids. The germline V and J ends were trimmed by 7 bases and 6 bases, with 21 bases remaining between them.

In nucleotides, the CDR3 is TGTGCCAGCAGCCTCCCGATGGGACAGGGGAAAAACATTCAGTACTTC. As protein: CASSLPMGQGKNIQYF. The chain is built from TRBV5-4 and TRBJ2-4; 10 nucleotides agree with TRBD1. The germline gives CDR1 SGHNT, CDR2 YYREEE (reference sequence). The CDR3 spans 16 residues. V trimming: 4 bases; J trimming: 4 bases; junction bases outside the gene matches: 8.

This clonotype was counted a few times. The V call is TRBV5-1, the J call TRBJ1-6; 7 nucleotides agree with TRBD1. Germline lookup yields CDR1 SGHRS and CDR2 YFSETQ. This CDR3 has 16 amino acids. V shed 4 bases and J 7 bases; nucleotides not matched to a gene: 11. CDR3 residues: CASSPLPGQRNSPLHF. In DNA form, the CDR3 reads TGCGCCAGCAGCCCACTTCCGGGACAGAGAAATTCACCCCTCCACTTT.

The sample holds a few counts of this clonotype. This sequence joins TRBV2 and TRBJ2-3; TRBD2 matches at 8 bases. The CDR3 has 18 amino acids. Germline-derived CDR1 and CDR2 are SNHLY and FYNNEI. With V trimmed by 5 bases and J by 0 bases, 13 bases remained unmatched. The CDR3 DNA is TGTGCCAGCAGTCCAGCGGGAGTCAACCCGTATAGCACAGATACGCAGTATTTT. Translating gives CASSPAGVNPYSTDTQYF. Variable domain in full (rest from reference TRBV2 and TRBJ2-3): EPEVTQTPSHQVTQMGQEVILRCVPISNHLYFYWYRQILGQKVEFLVSFYNNEISEKSEIFDDQFSVERPDGSNFTLKIRSTKLEDSAMYFCASSPAGVNPYSTDTQYFGPGTRLTVL.

The chain is built from TRBV27 and TRBJ1-5; D gene ambiguous. Germline loops: CDR1 MNHEY, CDR2 SMNVEV (reference sequence). The V end was cut by 3 bases, the J end by 7 bases, with 10 bases between. The length of the CDR3 is 13 residues. The CDR3 DNA follows: TGTGCCAGCAGTTTGGGGTCGGCACAGCCCCAGCATTTT. Amino acids: CASSLGSAQPQHF.

This chain joins TRBV6-1 and TRBJ1-2, with D uncertain. This CDR3 is 15 amino acids long. V was trimmed by 4 bases and J by 3 bases, leaving 15 bases between them. Germline V lookup: CDR1 MNHNS, CDR2 SASEGT. The CDR3 sequence: CASSAWGLGDYGYTF. CDR3 bases: TGTGCCAGCAGTGCTTGGGGATTGGGTGACTATGGCTACACCTTC.

This chain links TRBV27 with TRBJ2-3; no clear D gene. The CDR3 loop spans 16 amino acids. Germline lookup yields CDR1 MNHEY and CDR2 SMNVEV (reference sequence). The V end lost 3 bases, the J end lost 4 bases, and 17 bases lay between the germline ends. The CDR3 loop reads CASSLARRQLSDTQYF. CDR3 coding DNA: TGTGCCAGCAGTTTGGCGCGGCGGCAGCTCTCAGATACGCAGTATTTT.

In its sample, this clonotype was seen once. The V and J genes are TRBV28 and TRBJ1-6; D uncertain. Germline-derived CDR1 and CDR2 are MDHEN and SYDVKM. V gave up 4 bases and J gave up 13 bases, with 17 bases separating them. This CDR3 has 14 amino acids. The DNA for the CDR3 is TGTGCCAGCAGTTCGACCCAGGTCGCGGGGCCCCTCCACTTT. Translation gives CASSSTQVAGPLHF.

V and J are TRBV6-5 and TRBJ1-2; D perhaps matches TRBD1 (5 bases). Trimming left V 4 bases short and J 5 bases short, with 11 bases between. The germline gives CDR1 MNHEY, CDR2 SVGAGI. The CDR3 contains 13 residues. The chain's CDR3 is CASSSGTLYGYTF. CDR3 bases: TGTGCCAGCAGTTCCGGGACCTTATATGGCTACACCTTC.